The entry that follows covers one T cell receptor beta chain sequence. Sequencing was performed with immunoSEQ multiplex PCR; in TCRdb, only in-frame clones are kept and a portion is missing. The table shows about 100,000 clones, with more than 90% occurring only once. This entry belongs to a study of control samples from healthy donors and cancer patients. With 11 bases clipped from V and 3 bases from J, the junction kept 5 bases outside the gene matches. The CDR3 is 12 residues long. Germline V CDR1 and CDR2: SGHVS, FQNEAQ. The sequence was collected from a human donor in good health. The donor label of this sample is uncertain. Sequencing was carried out using blood. The chain uses TRBV7-8 and TRBJ2-3, with 7 positions matching TRBD1. The chain's CDR3 is CASQGKTDTQYF. The CDR3 DNA is TGTGCCTCACAGGGGAAAACAGATACGCAGTATTTT.